Following are 14 T cell receptor beta chains from one sample sequenced in a study of Graves' ophthalmopathy and Graves' hyperthyroidism. The authors amplified TCR beta CDR3 regions from RNA transcripts. RT-PCR in the first round used HTBI primers; a second-round multiplex PCR followed. TCRdb used MiXCR to reprocess the multiplex PCR reads, holding one entry per CDR3 protein. The sample includes about 400,000 distinct CDR3 sequences, approximately 16% of them seen just once. Source material: peripheral blood. These receptors all come from a woman aged 18 to 35 with Graves' ophthalmopathy.

This clonotype was detected ten times or more. V usage is TRBV28 and J usage is TRBJ2-5; D gene ambiguous. V was cut by 2 bases and J by 3 bases, with 7 bases left in between. The CDR3 consists of 13 residues. Germline lookup yields CDR1 MDHEN and CDR2 SYDVKM. DNA for the CDR3: TGTGCCAGCAGTTTAGACATTGAAGAGACCCAGTACTTC. Amino acids: CASSLDIEETQYF.

This clonotype showed up just a few times. The chain carries TRBV6-1 and TRBJ1-1, with D hard to call. Deletions cut 3 bases from V and 7 bases from J, with 12 bases between. Germline lookup yields CDR1 MNHNS and CDR2 SASEGT. This CDR3 is 13 amino acids long. The CDR3 DNA is TGTGCCAGCAGTGAGTCGCTGGCTGGTGAAGCTTTCTTT. Amino acid sequence: CASSESLAGEAFF.

This clonotype was counted many times. The rearrangement joins TRBV27 to TRBJ2-7, with D tentatively TRBD1 (6 bases). Germline V CDR1 and CDR2: MNHEY, SMNVEV (reference sequence). Trimming shortened V by 5 bases and J by 0 bases, and 11 bases separated the two germline ends. The CDR3 is 14 residues long. DNA of the CDR3: TGTGCCAGCAGTCCAACAGGGCTCTCCTACGAGCAGTACTTC. Translating gives CASSPTGLSYEQYF.

This clonotype was detected many times. This chain uses TRBV28 with TRBJ1-5, with 8 bases identical to TRBD1. The CDR3 is made up of 16 amino acids. Germline CDR1 and CDR2: MDHEN and SYDVKM. V was pared by 7 bases and J by 0 bases, with 8 bases of the junction left unmatched. Here the CDR3 reads CASTPGTGYSNQPQHF. The CDR3 coding sequence is TGTGCCAGCACACCCGGGACAGGCTATAGCAATCAGCCCCAGCATTTT.

This clonotype was detected many times. Possible read error: a much larger clone is one base away. J is TRBJ2-5 and V is TRBV7-2; TRBD1 might be the D (8 bases). Germline V CDR1 and CDR2: SGHTA, FQGNSA. The CDR3 is made up of 13 amino acids. The V end was cut by 5 bases, the J end by 7 bases, with 14 bases between. The CDR3 loop reads CASSPGGGRTQYF. CDR3 bases: TGTGCCAGCAGCCCAGGGGGCGGGAGGACCCAGTACTTC.

This clonotype has ten or more counts. The rearrangement joins TRBV6-1 to TRBJ1-1; 9 positions agree with TRBD1. V shed 5 bases, J shed 8 bases, and the junction held 6 bases outside the gene matches. This CDR3 region has 13 residues. The V gene's germline CDR1 is MNHNS and CDR2 SASEGT. The CDR3 loop reads CASSLNRGLEAFF. The CDR3 DNA reads as TGTGCCAGCAGTCTCAACAGGGGGCTGGAAGCTTTCTTT.

This clonotype was counted ten times or more. The chain couples TRBV10-3 to TRBJ1-5; the match to TRBD1 covers 7 bases. Trimming cost V 11 bases and J 2 bases; bases outside gene matches: 9. The CDR3 contains 14 residues. In germline, CDR1 is ENHRY, CDR2 SYGVKD. CDR3 amino acids: CAARQGLGNQPQHF. The CDR3 region has the DNA TGTGCCGCAAGACAGGGCTTGGGCAATCAGCCCCAGCATTTT.

This clonotype has at least ten counts. This chain links TRBV6-4 with TRBJ2-5; 14 positions agree with TRBD2. After removal of 5 bases from V and 7 bases from J, the junction contained 9 bases not matched to a gene. Germline CDR1 and CDR2: MRHNA and SNTAGT. The length of the CDR3 is 16 residues. The CDR3 sequence: CASSPLPGLAGATQYF. CDR3 sequence (DNA): TGTGCCAGCAGTCCGTTACCGGGACTAGCGGGGGCGACCCAGTACTTC.

The CDR3 spells CASSQHTQGYGYTF. In nucleotides, the CDR3 is TGTGCCAGCAGTCAACATACCCAGGGGTATGGCTACACCTTC. J is TRBJ1-2 and V is TRBV28, with D perhaps matching TRBD1 (6 bases). This CDR3 is built from 14 residues. Germline V lookup: CDR1 MDHEN, CDR2 SYDVKM. V lost 5 bases and J 5 bases, leaving 15 bases between the germline ends.

V gene TRBV10-3 combines with J gene TRBJ2-1, with D possibly being TRBD2 (5 bases). Germline V gene sequence: CDR1 ENHRY, CDR2 SYGVKD. This CDR3 has 18 amino acids. The V and J ends lost 2 bases and 8 bases respectively, with 25 bases between them. Here the CDR3 reads CAISEVLTSRSGFDEQFF. The CDR3 region has the DNA TGTGCCATCAGTGAGGTCCTTACTAGTCGGAGTGGTTTCGATGAGCAGTTCTTC.

This clonotype was observed at least ten times. The rearrangement links TRBV30 to TRBJ1-6; no reliable D call. There are 15 residues in the CDR3. Germline V gives CDR1 GTSNPN, CDR2 SVGIG (reference sequence). The ends were cut back, 0 bases at V and 7 bases at J, with 13 bases in the middle. Written as DNA, the CDR3 is TGTGCCTGGAGTGTACTCGCGGGCGGGAATTCACCCCTCCACTTT. Translating it yields CAWSVLAGGNSPLHF.

This clonotype was found many times. The chain uses TRBV7-2 and TRBJ1-6; D might be TRBD1 (5 bases). Between the trimmed V and J ends, which lost 1 base and 10 bases, there was a span of 20 bases. The CDR3 loop spans 17 amino acids. In germline, CDR1 is SGHTA, CDR2 FQGNSA. This CDR3 is CASSLGPPAGTGSPLHF. The CDR3 bases are TGTGCCAGCAGCTTAGGGCCCCCCGCAGGGACGGGATCACCCCTCCACTTT.

This clonotype was recorded at least ten times. The chain joins TRBV28 to TRBJ1-2, with a possible D match to TRBD1 (6 bases). Between the trimmed V and J ends, which lost 6 bases and 5 bases, there was a span of 16 bases. The CDR3 contains 14 residues. Per germline, CDR1 MDHEN and CDR2 SYDVKM. The CDR3 is CASRRTQGTYGYTF. CDR3 bases: TGTGCCAGCAGACGTACTCAGGGGACTTATGGCTACACCTTC.

V gene TRBV28 combines with J gene TRBJ2-7, with TRBD1 matching over 9 bases. Trimming removed 5 bases from V and 0 bases from J; junction bases left unmatched: 5. CDR3 length equals 15 residues. Germline CDR1 MDHEN, CDR2 SYDVKM. In DNA form, the CDR3 reads TGTGCCAGCAGTATCCCGGGACAGGGCTCCTACGAGCAGTACTTC. It is translated as CASSIPGQGSYEQYF.